This T cell receptor (beta chain) comes out of a study of T cells after yellow fever vaccination. TCRdb independently ran MiXCR on the 5' RACE reads; one entry per CDR3 protein. This table holds hundreds of thousands of distinct CDR3 sequences, approximately 13% found once. Germline CDR1 and CDR2: MNHEY and SVGAGI. The CDR3 runs to 16 residues. J was trimmed by 8 bases and V by 3 bases; bases with no gene match: 12. Source: PBMCs, taken on the day of the yellow fever booster vaccination. The J gene is TRBJ1-4, the V gene TRBV6-5; TRBD1 aligns across 7 bases. The origin of this receptor is a man younger than 40 who received the YFV17D yellow fever vaccine. DNA of the CDR3: TGTGCCAGCAGTTATCCGGAAGACAGGGCCGAAGAAAAACTGTTTTTT. Translating it yields CASSYPEDRAEEKLFF.